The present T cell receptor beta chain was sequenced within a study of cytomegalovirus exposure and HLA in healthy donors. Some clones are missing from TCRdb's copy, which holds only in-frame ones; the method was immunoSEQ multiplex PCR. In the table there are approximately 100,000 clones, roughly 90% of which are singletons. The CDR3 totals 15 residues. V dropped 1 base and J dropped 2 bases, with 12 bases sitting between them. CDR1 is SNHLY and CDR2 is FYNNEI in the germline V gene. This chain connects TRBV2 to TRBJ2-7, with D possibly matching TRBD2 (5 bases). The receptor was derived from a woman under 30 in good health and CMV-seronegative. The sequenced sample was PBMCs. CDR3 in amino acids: CASSEVSGSPYEQYF. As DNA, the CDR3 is TGTGCCAGCAGTGAAGTATCGGGGAGCCCCTACGAGCAGTACTTC. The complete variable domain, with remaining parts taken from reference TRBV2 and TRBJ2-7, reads EPEVTQTPSHQVTQMGQEVILRCVPISNHLYFYWYRQILGQKVEFLVSFYNNEISEKSEIFDDQFSVERPDGSNFTLKIRSTKLEDSAMYFCASSEVSGSPYEQYFGPGTRLTVT.